The present T cell receptor (beta chain) was sequenced within a study of regulatory T cells in long-lasting Graves disease. For the study at large: New Graves' disease cases had less than 3 months of antithyroid drugs. Overall study results and limits: Persistent patients shared 2,741 public clonotypes among themselves. Newly diagnosed patients shared fewer, at some 970.

Comment on this clonotype: The antigen remains unidentified.

According to the study, TCR beta libraries were built with iRepertoire HTBI primers and CDR3-region Arm-PCR. One entry per CDR3 protein results from TCRdb running MiXCR on the multiplex PCR reads. The sample lists 540,000 or so distinct CDR3 sequences, less than 15% occurring once. The germline V gene has CDR1 SQVTM and CDR2 ANQGSEA. The ends were cut back, 8 bases at V and 4 bases at J, with 17 bases in the middle. The CDR3 totals 13 residues. Time point indicated: newly diagnosed GD, antithyroid drugs for less than 3 months. The TCR library used RNA extracted from PBMCs. The data also belong to a second study, concerning T cells in Graves' hyperthyroidism and ophthalmopathy.

V gene TRBV29-1 combines with J gene TRBJ1-2; D perhaps matches TRBD1 (6 bases). The sequencing used peripheral blood mononuclear cells (PBMCs), collected at new diagnosis, from a patient treated with antithyroid drugs. This clonotype was sampled from a man aged 25-40 years with Graves disease. The CDR3 region has the DNA TGCAGCTCTACTACGACAGGTCTCTATGGCTACACCTTC. It translates to CSSTTTGLYGYTF.